This TCR beta chain comes out of a study of tumor-infiltrating lymphocytes in primary liver carcinoma. Study-wide context: Tissue type made little difference to sample yields of roughly 3.65 to 7.5 million productive TCRbeta reads.

On this clonotype: Its matching antigen is unknown.

CDR3 length: 15 amino acids. CDR1 is SGHNT and CDR2 is YENEEA in the germline V gene. Trimming removed 5 bases from V and 0 bases from J, with 13 bases in between. From unsorted bulk tissue weighing roughly 19-32 mg, DNA and RNA were co-extracted. TCR beta cDNA came from roughly 0.45 ug total RNA, primed with a constant-region primer. Each TCR beta library was derived from three nested multiplex PCR rounds that employed slightly modified ARM-PCR. Researchers ran the first two PCR rounds for roughly 11 cycles each with TRBV1-TRBV30 forward primers and a C-beta reverse primer. TCRdb reprocessed the multiplex PCR reads via MiXCR and lists one record per CDR3 protein. This repertoire shows about 78,000 distinct CDR3 sequences, roughly two thirds found once; its top ten account for approximately 13%. Notes on the study in general: Whereas tumor region pairs overlapped more, tumor-adjacent and tumor-blood pairs overlapped less.

The sequence was collected from a woman in her sixties with primary liver carcinoma and hepatitis B virus infection. The sample comprised liver tumor tissue from sampling region 4. Subset specified: tumor region T4, right-lateral pole. V is TRBV11-3 and J is TRBJ1-1; D call uncertain. The CDR3 protein is CASSLAVGMNTEAFF. For the CDR3, the DNA is TGTGCCAGCAGCCTAGCGGTAGGAATGAACACTGAAGCTTTCTTT. The variable domain in full, with the rest retrieved from reference TRBV11-3 and TRBJ1-1, is EAGVVQSPRYKIIEKKQPVAFWCNPISGHNTLYWYLQNLGQGPELLIRYENEEAVDDSQLPKDRFSAERLKGVDSTLKIQPAELGDSAVYLCASSLAVGMNTEAFFGQGTRLTVV.